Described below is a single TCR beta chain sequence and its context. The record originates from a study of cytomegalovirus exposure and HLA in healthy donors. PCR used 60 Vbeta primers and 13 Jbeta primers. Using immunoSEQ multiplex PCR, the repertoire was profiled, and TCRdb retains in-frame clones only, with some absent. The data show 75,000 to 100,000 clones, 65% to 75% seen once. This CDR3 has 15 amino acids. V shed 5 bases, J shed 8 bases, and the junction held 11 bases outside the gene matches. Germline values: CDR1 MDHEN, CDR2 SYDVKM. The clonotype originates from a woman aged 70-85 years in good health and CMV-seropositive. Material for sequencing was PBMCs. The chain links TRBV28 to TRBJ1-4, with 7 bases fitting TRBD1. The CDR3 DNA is TGTGCCAGCAGTCCCCAGACAGGGATCCGGGAAAAACTGTTTTTT. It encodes CASSPQTGIREKLFF.